One and the same sample provided the 5 T cell receptor beta chains below, sequenced in a study of cytomegalovirus exposure and HLA in healthy donors (dated by TCRdb to the late 2010s). Library construction relied on the immunoSEQ multiplex PCR assay. A mixture of 60 forward primers for TCR Vbeta segments and 13 reverse primers for TCR Jbeta segments was used in the multiplex PCR. TCRdb limited this immuneACCESS table to in-frame rearrangements with V and J called. A share of clones is missing; checked studies link under half to unresolved V genes, and the rest is unexplained. This sample comprises 95,000 to 150,000 clones, around 80% of them detected only once. 2.5% to 3.5% of the sample comes from the top ten. Material for sequencing was PBMCs. Every receptor here comes from a woman in her 40s in good health and CMV-seropositive.

The genes are TRBV9 and TRBJ1-2, with 7 bases aligning to TRBD1. J was trimmed by 3 bases and V by 4 bases; bases with no gene match: 9. This CDR3 comprises 15 residues. CDR1 and CDR2 (germline): SGDLS, YYNGEE. This chain's CDR3 is CASSLRKGADYGYTF. CDR3 in DNA: TGTGCCAGCAGCCTCAGGAAGGGGGCGGACTATGGCTACACCTTC.

The chain combines TRBV6-5 with TRBJ1-1, with D maybe TRBD1 (5 bases). CDR3 length equals 12 residues. The ends were cut back, 8 bases at V and 11 bases at J, with 18 bases in the middle. Germline V gene data show CDR1 as MNHEY and CDR2 as SVGAGI. CDR3 DNA sequence: TGTGCCAGCTCCCGGGAGGGGATTGGCGCTTTCTTT. This sequence encodes CASSREGIGAFF.

V usage is TRBV29-1 and J usage is TRBJ2-5, with 7 nucleotides matching TRBD2. V lost 5 bases, J lost 1 base, and 16 bases stayed unmatched. The CDR3 loop spans 17 amino acids. CDR1 and CDR2 from the germline V gene are SQVTM and ANQGSEA. CDR3 DNA sequence: TGCAGCGTTCGGGGCACTAACCGGGGAGGGATCCAAGAGACCCAGTACTTC. Encoded protein: CSVRGTNRGGIQETQYF.

This clone was recorded a few times. V gene TRBV7-9 combines with J gene TRBJ2-3; maybe TRBD2 (7 bases). Trimming took 1 base from V and 2 from J, leaving 10 bases between them. This CDR3 spans 15 amino acids. CDR1 SEHNR and CDR2 FQNEAQ come from the germline V gene (reference sequence). CDR3 DNA sequence: TGTGCCAGCAGCTTAGGCGGGGGACACACAGATACGCAGTATTTT. The encoded protein is CASSLGGGHTDTQYF.

Turning to this clone: At the DNA level, this CDR3 is encoded by other sequences in the same sample as well. DNA of the CDR3: TGTGCCAGCTCACCCCCGCTAGCGGGGACCTACGAGCAGTACTTC. Protein: CASSPPLAGTYEQYF. The genes are TRBV18 and TRBJ2-7, with 9 bases that match TRBD2. Germline loops: CDR1 KGHSH, CDR2 LQKENI. The V and J ends lost 3 bases and 2 bases, in that order; junction bases with no gene match: 5. The CDR3 sequence is 15 residues long. The complete variable domain, with remaining parts taken from reference TRBV18 and TRBJ2-7, reads NAGVMQNPRHLVRRRGQEARLRCSPMKGHSHVYWYRQLPEEGLKFMVYLQKENIIDESGMPKERFSAEFPKEGPSILRIQQVVRGDSAAYFCASSPPLAGTYEQYFGPGTRLTVT.